The 28 T cell receptor beta chains in this list originate from one sample, sequenced in a study of T cell clonality in common variable immunodeficiency. TCRdb's copy holds only in-frame clones and misses some; the assay was immunoSEQ multiplex PCR. The sample presents about 47,000 clones, none singletons. The sequenced sample was peripheral blood mononuclear cells. The receptors stem from a person between 18 and 75 years old in good health.

This clone has ten or more counts. The read finishes 3 residues shy of the CDR3 end, and the germline J gene is used to complete it. The rearrangement links TRBV7-2 to TRBJ2-5; a possible D gene is TRBD2 (6 bases). Germline CDR1 is SGHTA and CDR2 is FQGNSA. The CDR3 is made up of 14 amino acids. V was clipped by 3 bases and J by 5 bases, with 13 bases between them. CDR3 DNA, as far as it was read: TGTGCCAGCAGCTTGGGGAGGACTGGGGAGACC. Encoded protein: CASSLGRTGET. The full-length CDR3 reads as CASSLGRTGETQYF. Using reference TRBV7-2 and TRBJ2-5 for the parts outside the CDR3, the full variable domain is GAGVSQSPSNKVTEKGKDVELRCDPISGHTALYWYRQSLGQGLEFLIYFQGNSAPDKSGLPSDRFSAERTGGSVSTLTIQRTQQEDSAVYLCASSLGRTGETQYFGPGTRLLVL.

This clone was seen at least ten times. The read falls 3 residues short of the CDR3 end, and the missing part is taken from the germline J gene. The V call is TRBV18, the J call TRBJ2-1; possibly TRBD2 for D (6 bases). The CDR3 runs 14 residues. CDR1 is KGHSH and CDR2 is LQKENI in the germline V gene. V lost 2 bases to trimming and J lost 7 bases, with 12 bases between them. CDR3 DNA, as far as it was read: TGTGCCAGCTCACCAAGCGACGGGGGAAATGAG. It yields the protein CASSPSDGGNE. The full CDR3 is CASSPSDGGNEQFF.

In its sample, this clone is medium-sized. Read data end 3 residues before the CDR3 end; the end is taken from the germline J gene. This rearrangement joins TRBV30 to TRBJ2-5, with D possibly TRBD2 on 7 matching bases. The CDR3 totals 15 residues. Germline loops: CDR1 GTSNPN, CDR2 SVGIG (reference sequence). V was clipped by 1 base and J by 4 bases, with 16 bases between them. The CDR3 protein is CAWSGSSGEGETQYF. The sequenced part of the CDR3 DNA is TGTGCCTGGAGTGGCTCCTCAGGGGAGGGAGAGACC. The whole variable domain, remainder taken from reference TRBV30 and TRBJ2-5, is SQTIHQWPATLVQPVGSPLSLECTVEGTSNPNLYWYRQAAGRGLQLLFYSVGIGQISSEVPQNLSASRPQDRQFILSSKKLLLSDSGFYLCAWSGSSGEGETQYFGPGTRLLVL.

This clone was recorded at least ten times. The CDR3 protein is CGTGGAGETQYF. The covered CDR3 bases are TGTGGAACGGGCGGAGCGGGGGAGACC. This chain uses TRBV28 with TRBJ2-5; 7 positions match TRBD2. The CDR3 goes on 3 residues after the read ends, and that part is filled in from the germline J gene. Germline V gene sequence: CDR1 MDHEN, CDR2 SYDVKM. The CDR3 is 12 residues long.

This clone was counted ten times or more. CDR3 sequence: CASIPKGLTQVEQFF. The sequenced part of the CDR3 DNA is TGTGCCAGCATCCCCAAGGGACTAACGCAAGTTGAG. The J gene is TRBJ2-1, the V gene TRBV6-2 or TRBV6-3, with 7 nucleotides matching TRBD2. Coverage ceases 3 residues before the CDR3 finishes, and the germline J gene fills in the end. The V gene's germline CDR1 is MNHEY and CDR2 SVGEGT. The CDR3 is made up of 15 amino acids. The junction had 15 bases not matched to a gene; V was cut back by 7 bases and J by 9 bases.

This clone was observed many times. Coverage ceases 3 residues before the CDR3 finishes, and the germline J gene fills in the end. The genes are TRBV6-1 and TRBJ1-3; possible D gene TRBD1, 5 bases. The germline V and J ends were trimmed by 0 bases and 4 bases, with 10 bases remaining between them. The CDR3 is 15 amino acids. Germline V CDR1 and CDR2: MNHNS, SASEGT. Partial CDR3 DNA: TGTGCCAGCAGTGAAGCTCGGGGGACCGGAAACACC. Its translation is CASSEARGTGNT. The complete CDR3 sequence is CASSEARGTGNTIYF.

This clone was observed at least ten times. The read ends 3 residues shy of where the CDR3 ends; the end is completed using the germline J gene. This chain joins TRBV19 and TRBJ1-4; the match to TRBD1 covers 8 bases. This CDR3 spans 13 amino acids. Germline CDR1 is LNHDA and CDR2 is SQIVND (reference sequence). The trim removed 9 bases at V and 6 bases at J, leaving 6 bases unmatched. CDR3 bases read: TGTGCCAGCACGGACAGGGCCGATGAAAAA. It specifies CASTDRADEK. The CDR3 as a whole reads CASTDRADEKLFF.

This clone was recorded many times. From the germline J gene comes the end of the CDR3, since the read stops 3 residues before it. The rearrangement uses TRBV5-1 and TRBJ2-1, with 8 bases matching TRBD1. Germline CDR1 is SGHRS and CDR2 is YFSETQ. V shed 4 bases and J 4 bases; nucleotides not matched to a gene: 7. This CDR3 has 15 residues. Incomplete CDR3 DNA: TGCGCCAGCAGCAGGGACAGGTCCGCTTACAATGAG. Translating it yields CASSRDRSAYNE. The entire CDR3 is CASSRDRSAYNEQFF.

This clone was observed many times. The CDR3 goes on 3 residues after the read ends, and that part is filled in from the germline J gene. V and J are TRBV7-2 and TRBJ2-3; TRBD1 is a possible D gene (6 bases). Germline values: CDR1 SGHTA, CDR2 FQGNSA. The CDR3 consists of 14 residues. V shed 1 base and J shed 3 bases, with 8 bases lying between them. The CDR3 loop is CASSLVQGTDTQYF. The CDR3 DNA, read in part, is TGTGCCAGCAGCTTAGTACAGGGAACAGATACG.

This clone was seen many times. The sequenced fragment ends 3 residues before the CDR3 boundary, so the rest is inferred from the germline J gene. The rearrangement joins TRBV9 to TRBJ2-7; D is perhaps TRBD1 (6 bases). The V and J ends lost 3 bases and 5 bases respectively, with 18 bases between them. The CDR3 is made up of 15 amino acids. The germline V gene encodes CDR1 SGDLS and CDR2 YYNGEE. The CDR3 protein is CASSASGTWANEQYF. Partial CDR3 DNA: TGTGCCAGCAGCGCATCCGGGACATGGGCCAACGAG. Based on the CDR3 plus reference TRBV9 and TRBJ2-7, the full variable domain is DSGVTQTPKHLITATGQRVTLRCSPRSGDLSVYWYQQSLDQGLQFLIQYYNGEERAKGNILERFSAQQFPDLHSELNLSSLELGDSALYFCASSASGTWANEQYFGPGTRLTVT.

This clone showed up just a few times. CDR3 sequence reads: CASSDLGNTIYF. The CDR3 bases that were read are TGTGCCAGCAGTGATCTCGGAAACACC. The chain links TRBV2 to TRBJ1-3; no definite D call. The CDR3 goes on 3 residues after the read ends, and that part is filled in from the germline J gene. The CDR3 is 12 residues long. V was clipped by 3 bases and J by 4 bases, with 4 bases between them. CDR1 is SNHLY, CDR2 FYNNEI, per germline.

This clone was seen ten or more times. The CDR3 end is not reached by the read, which stops 3 residues before it; the germline J gene fills it in. The chain couples TRBV19 to TRBJ2-3; D possibly corresponds to TRBD1 (6 bases). Germline V gene sequence: CDR1 LNHDA, CDR2 SQIVND (reference sequence). The V gene lost 8 bases and the J gene lost 4 bases, with 16 bases spanning the gap. The length of the CDR3 is 14 residues. The part of the CDR3 DNA that was read is TGTGCCAGTCGCGAGGACAGACCCCCAGATACG. Translated, it gives CASREDRPPDT. The CDR3 in full is CASREDRPPDTQYF.

This clone was picked up many times. The CDR3 end falls 3 residues outside the read, so it is completed with the germline J gene. This chain links TRBV7-9 with TRBJ2-5; 7 nucleotides line up with TRBD1. J lost 2 bases, V lost 1 base, and 1 base had no gene match. The germline V gene encodes CDR1 SEHNR and CDR2 FQNEAQ (reference sequence). This CDR3 has 14 residues. Partial CDR3 DNA: TGTGCCAGCAGCTTAGGGACAGGTCAAGAGACC. Protein sequence: CASSLGTGQET. The whole CDR3 reads CASSLGTGQETQYF.

Many counts were recorded for this clone. Read data end 3 residues before the CDR3 end; the end is taken from the germline J gene. This chain links TRBV10-3 with TRBJ2-3, with TRBD2 matching 16 bases. The length of the CDR3 is 17 residues. V dropped 4 bases and J dropped 2; count of bases not matched to a gene: 3. The germline gives CDR1 ENHRY, CDR2 SYGVKD. Partial CDR3 DNA: TGTGCCATCAGTGTGGGACTAGCGGGGGGGCTCACAGATACG. Translated: CAISVGLAGGLTDT. The entire CDR3 sequence reads CAISVGLAGGLTDTQYF.

This clone has at least ten counts. The read comes to an end 3 residues before the CDR3 does, leaving the germline J gene to fill in the end. The chain is built from TRBV6-1 and TRBJ2-7; TRBD1 matches at 11 bases. V lost 1 base, J lost 6 bases, and 8 bases stayed unmatched. CDR1 is MNHNS, CDR2 SASEGT, per germline. This CDR3 is 16 amino acids long. CDR3 in amino acids: CASSEVIGQGAVEQYF. CDR3 bases read: TGTGCCAGCAGTGAAGTGATAGGACAGGGGGCAGTCGAG.

CDR3 residues: CASGQGQANEKLFF. The CDR3 DNA, read in part, is TGTGCCAGCGGCCAGGGACAGGCTAATGAAAAA. This chain connects TRBV2 to TRBJ1-4; the match to TRBD1 covers 8 bases. Coverage ceases 3 residues before the CDR3 finishes, and the germline J gene fills in the end. There are 14 residues in the CDR3. Germline-derived CDR1 and CDR2 are SNHLY and FYNNEI. The junction had 5 bases not matched to a gene; V was cut back by 8 bases and J by 3 bases. The complete variable domain, with remaining parts taken from reference TRBV2 and TRBJ1-4, reads EPEVTQTPSHQVTQMGQEVILRCVPISNHLYFYWYRQILGQKVEFLVSFYNNEISEKSEIFDDQFSVERPDGSNFTLKIRSTKLEDSAMYFCASGQGQANEKLFFGSGTQLSVL.

This clone was seen a few times. Read data end 3 residues before the CDR3 end; the end is taken from the germline J gene. The chain is built from TRBV7-8 and TRBJ1-2, with 8 bases identical to TRBD1. Trimming at V came to 1 base and at J to 3 bases, leaving 7 bases not matched to a gene. The length of the CDR3 is 16 residues. In germline, CDR1 is SGHVS, CDR2 FQNEAQ. The CDR3 reads CASSLGGAGGDYGYTF. CDR3 bases read: TGTGCCAGCAGCTTAGGGGGGGCAGGGGGCGACTATGGC. The full variable domain, rest sourced from reference TRBV7-8 and TRBJ1-2, is GAGVSQSPRYKVAKRGQDVALRCDPISGHVSLFWYQQALGQGPEFLTYFQNEAQLDKSGLPSDRFFAERPEGSVSTLKIQRTQQEDSAVYLCASSLGGAGGDYGYTFGSGTRLTVV.

This clone has ten or more counts. The read halts 3 residues ahead of the CDR3 end, with the missing end drawn from the germline J gene. The V and J genes are TRBV20-1 and TRBJ2-7; TRBD1 might be the D (6 bases). V lost 1 base and J 6 bases, leaving 10 bases between the germline ends. CDR3 length: 12 residues. CDR1 and CDR2 (germline): DFQATT, SNEGSKA (reference sequence). This chain's CDR3 is CSARGQGREQYF. The covered CDR3 bases are TGCAGTGCTAGAGGCCAGGGGCGCGAG.

This clone has just a few counts. From the germline J gene comes the end of the CDR3, since the read stops 3 residues before it. The chain recombines TRBV18 with TRBJ1-1; tentatively, D is TRBD1 (5 bases). V lost 2 bases and J lost 1, with 11 bases in between. Germline CDR1 reads KGHSH; CDR2 reads LQKENI. The CDR3 consists of 15 residues. Partial CDR3 DNA: TGTGCCAGCTCACCAAACCCAGGGAGGAACACTGAA. Protein product: CASSPNPGRNTE. In full, the CDR3 is CASSPNPGRNTEAFF.

In its sample, this clone was seen many times. The observed sequence ends 3 residues before the CDR3 terminus, with the missing tail filled in from the germline J gene. The chain couples TRBV19 to TRBJ2-3; 13 bases match TRBD2. Trimming cost V 4 bases and J 0 bases; bases outside gene matches: 10. The germline V gene encodes CDR1 LNHDA and CDR2 SQIVND (reference sequence). The length of the CDR3 is 19 residues. CDR3 sequence reads: CASSKGLAGSTPSTDTQYF. The CDR3 DNA, read in part, is TGTGCCAGTAGTAAGGGACTAGCGGGATCTACGCCTAGCACAGATACG.

The table lists this clone with many counts. The CDR3 extends 3 residues past the end of the read, so its final part is completed from the germline J gene. The genes are TRBV30 and TRBJ1-2, with D perhaps matching TRBD1 (6 bases). Trimming removed 2 bases at V and 2 bases at J, with 15 bases between. This CDR3 has 15 residues. CDR1 is GTSNPN, CDR2 SVGIG, per germline (reference sequence). CDR3 amino acids: CAWSSPGALNYGYTF. The DNA read from the CDR3 is TGTGCCTGGAGTTCCCCAGGGGCACTAAACTATGGC. The full variable domain, in which reference TRBV30 and TRBJ1-2 provide the parts outside the CDR3, is SQTIHQWPATLVQPVGSPLSLECTVEGTSNPNLYWYRQAAGRGLQLLFYSVGIGQISSEVPQNLSASRPQDRQFILSSKKLLLSDSGFYLCAWSSPGALNYGYTFGSGTRLTVV.

This clone was counted many times. The read stops 3 residues short of the end of the CDR3; the missing end is completed from the germline J gene. This sequence joins TRBV2 and TRBJ1-5, with TRBD1 as a possible D gene (5 bases). V shed 5 bases and J shed 5 bases, with 13 bases lying between them. This CDR3 is 14 amino acids long. Germline CDR1 is SNHLY and CDR2 is FYNNEI. This chain's CDR3 is CASSSNLGDQPQHF. CDR3 bases read: TGTGCCAGCAGTTCAAATTTAGGGGATCAGCCC.

This clone was found many times. Read sequence stops 3 residues before the CDR3 end, and the germline J gene provides the missing end. This rearrangement joins TRBV20-1 to TRBJ2-2, with D unclear. Germline CDR1 and CDR2: DFQATT and SNEGSKA (reference sequence). The CDR3 extends over 16 amino acids. V gave up 0 bases and J gave up 6 bases, with 17 bases separating them. CDR3 amino acids: CSARDFGGEASGELFF. The DNA read from the CDR3 is TGCAGTGCTAGAGATTTTGGCGGCGAGGCATCCGGGGAG.

There are many counts of this clone. The read stops 3 residues short of the end of the CDR3; the missing end is completed from the germline J gene. The chain recombines TRBV20-1 with TRBJ2-3, with 9 bases identical to TRBD2. Germline values: CDR1 DFQATT, CDR2 SNEGSKA (reference sequence). This CDR3 has 14 amino acids. The junction had 0 bases not matched to a gene; V was cut back by 1 base and J by 1 base. The CDR3 sequence: CSARGGRGTDTQYF. CDR3 bases read: TGCAGTGCTAGAGGCGGGAGGGGCACAGATACG.

This clone came up many times. The sequenced fragment ends 3 residues before the CDR3 boundary, so the rest is inferred from the germline J gene. The chain links TRBV6-1 to TRBJ2-1, with TRBD2 matching over 12 bases. From germline, CDR1 is MNHNS and CDR2 SASEGT. The junction had 6 bases not matched to a gene; V was cut back by 0 bases and J by 6 bases. This CDR3 has 17 amino acids. The CDR3 bases that were read are TGTGCCAGCAGTGAAGCGCTTCGGACTAGCGGGGCCAATGAG. Amino acid sequence: CASSEALRTSGANE. The whole CDR3 sequence is CASSEALRTSGANEQFF.

This clone was picked up many times. The observed sequence ends 3 residues before the CDR3 terminus, with the missing tail filled in from the germline J gene. The chain links TRBV7-8 to TRBJ2-5; 13 bases align to TRBD2. Germline lookup yields CDR1 SGHVS and CDR2 FQNEAQ. CDR3 length: 16 amino acids. J lost 7 bases, V lost 5 bases, and 10 bases had no gene match. CDR3 in amino acids: CASSPRTSGSGATQYF. The sequenced part of the CDR3 DNA is TGTGCCAGCAGCCCCAGGACTAGCGGGAGTGGGGCGACC.

On this clone itself: The CDR3 goes on 3 residues after the read ends, and that part is filled in from the germline J gene. The chain joins TRBV5-1 to TRBJ2-7, with TRBD2 as a possible D gene (5 bases). This CDR3 contains 15 residues. V was pared by 4 bases and J by 6 bases, with 20 bases between. Looked up from germline, CDR1 is SGHRS and CDR2 is YFSETQ. The part of the CDR3 DNA that was read is TGCGCCAGCAGCCCCACATCCAGGACTCCCTTCGAG. Translated: CASSPTSRTPFE. The full CDR3 is CASSPTSRTPFEQYF.

This clone appeared many times. The CDR3 end is not reached by the read, which stops 3 residues before it; the germline J gene fills it in. V and J are TRBV29-1 and TRBJ1-1; 10 bases are shared with TRBD1. The CDR3 has 14 residues. V was clipped by 2 bases and J by 3 bases; unmatched bases: 3. Germline values: CDR1 SQVTM, CDR2 ANQGSEA. The CDR3 loop reads CSVERGTGDTEAFF. The covered CDR3 bases are TGCAGCGTTGAAAGGGGGACAGGGGACACTGAA.